What follows describes a single T cell receptor (beta chain). What it recognizes is unknown. Germline CDR1 and CDR2: SGDLS and YYNGEE. This CDR3 has 17 amino acids. V gave up 0 bases and J gave up 1 base, with 15 bases separating them. Employing constant-segment primers, 5'RACE generated TCR alpha and TCR beta cDNA libraries bearing sample barcodes and UMIs. TCRdb re-analysed the 5' RACE reads in MiXCR, keeping a single row per CDR3 protein. The sample lists 580,000 or so distinct CDR3 sequences; around 15% were seen once. This entry belongs to a study of T-cell memory formation after mild COVID-19. Broader study findings: Cross-reactive memory seemingly joined, as some responding clones were found in pre-infection memory. CD4+ bias marked clones expanding day 15 to 37, unlike balanced contracting clones.

Sequencing input: PBMCs or a T cell subset sorted from them (not recorded which). The TCR comes from an adult woman who had mild COVID-19 (a few samples of this study predate the infection). Cell type and time point are not known. The chain uses TRBV9 and TRBJ2-3; D assignment may be TRBD1 or TRBD2 (5 bases each). CDR3 protein: CASSVAKSGGGTDTQYF. CDR3 DNA: TGTGCCAGCAGCGTAGCTAAGAGTGGGGGAGGCACAGATACGCAGTATTTT.